The 28 T cell receptor beta chains below come from one sample, sequenced in a study of T cell changes during pregnancy in multiple sclerosis (dated by TCRdb to the late 2010s). To prepare the library, the immunoSEQ multiplex PCR assay was applied. What TCRdb holds here is the immuneACCESS table cut down to in-frame rearrangements. Part of the clones is not present; checked against another copy, under half of the missing clones reflect an unresolved V gene, and the others are unexplained. This sample lists about 40,000 clones; over 85% were detected once. The ten largest clones take up 1.2% of the sample. The sequences come from peripheral blood, collected before pregnancy. The receptors were gathered from a female donor with multiple sclerosis, enrolled in a pregnancy study.

This chain uses TRBV7-8 with TRBJ2-1; 7 nucleotides line up with TRBD2. The CDR3 spans 16 residues. Per germline, CDR1 SGHVS and CDR2 FQNEAQ. V shed 1 base, J shed 0 bases, and the junction held 3 bases outside the gene matches. The CDR3 loop is CASSLDGGTSYNEQFF. CDR3 in DNA: TGTGCCAGCAGCTTAGACGGGGGGACCTCCTACAATGAGCAGTTCTTC.

The V gene is TRBV18, the J gene TRBJ2-1; TRBD2 matches 9 bases. This CDR3 is 18 amino acids long. CDR1 and CDR2 (germline): KGHSH, LQKENI. J gave up 2 bases and V 1 base, and 9 bases lay outside the gene matches. The chain's CDR3 is CASSPHYPGLAAYNEQFF. CDR3 bases: TGTGCCAGCTCACCACATTATCCGGGACTAGCAGCCTACAATGAGCAGTTCTTC.

The chain employs TRBV28 and TRBJ2-1, with D hard to call. V was pared by 3 bases and J by 9 bases, with 15 bases between. Germline V gives CDR1 MDHEN, CDR2 SYDVKM. This CDR3 is 14 amino acids long. The CDR3 is CASSLVGKHSEQFF. In DNA form, the CDR3 reads TGTGCCAGCAGTTTGGTAGGTAAGCACAGTGAGCAGTTCTTC.

This clone appeared a few times. The J gene is TRBJ2-7, the V gene TRBV5-6; TRBD1 matches at 7 bases. Germline lookup yields CDR1 SGHDT and CDR2 YYEEEE. V lost 4 bases, J lost 7 bases, and 14 bases stayed unmatched. This CDR3 has 15 residues. The CDR3 loop reads CASSRRDSSPGEQYF. In nucleotides, the CDR3 is TGTGCCAGCAGCCGCCGGGACAGCTCTCCCGGGGAGCAGTACTTC.

This rearrangement joins TRBV19 to TRBJ1-1, with D perhaps TRBD1 (6 bases). In germline, CDR1 is LNHDA, CDR2 SQIVND (reference sequence). V lost 3 bases to trimming and J lost 4 bases, with 21 bases between them. The CDR3 length is 17 residues. In DNA form, the CDR3 reads TGTGCCAGTAGTATCAACAGGGAGAAGAAAAGTTCCACTGAAGCTTTCTTT. Its translation is CASSINREKKSSTEAFF.

V and J are TRBV28 and TRBJ2-1; 10 nucleotides line up with TRBD1. The CDR3 length is 14 residues. Germline lookup yields CDR1 MDHEN and CDR2 SYDVKM. V dropped 7 bases and J dropped 7; count of bases not matched to a gene: 7. This chain's CDR3 is CASNSDRGENEQFF. The CDR3 DNA reads as TGTGCCAGCAACTCGGACAGGGGGGAAAATGAGCAGTTCTTC.

The chain employs TRBV28 and TRBJ1-2, with D possibly matching TRBD1 (5 bases). This CDR3 comprises 13 residues. Trimming removed 5 bases at V and 5 bases at J, with 12 bases between. Germline V CDR1 and CDR2: MDHEN, SYDVKM. CDR3 DNA sequence: TGTGCCAGCAGTCTGGACAAGCCGTATGGCTACACCTTC. Translated, it gives CASSLDKPYGYTF.

The chain uses TRBV2 and TRBJ2-1; maybe TRBD2 (6 bases). The CDR3 is made up of 14 amino acids. Germline V gene sequence: CDR1 SNHLY, CDR2 FYNNEI. V lost 8 bases and J 0 bases, leaving 11 bases between the germline ends. The CDR3 DNA is TGTGCCAGCTCTTGGGAGGACTCCTACAATGAGCAGTTCTTC. This encodes CASSWEDSYNEQFF.

In this sample, this clone turned up once. V and J are TRBV5-1 and TRBJ2-7; unclear D gene. The CDR3 extends over 14 amino acids. The V end lost 0 bases, the J end lost 1 base, and 8 bases lay between the germline ends. Germline V gene lookup returns CDR1 SGHRS and CDR2 YFSETQ. The CDR3 bases are TGCGCCAGCAGCTTGGTGGCAGGTTCCTACGAGCAGTACTTC. It specifies CASSLVAGSYEQYF.

This sequence joins TRBV7-2 and TRBJ2-5, with D possibly TRBD1 on 6 matching bases. The CDR3 covers 14 residues. CDR1 and CDR2 from the germline V gene are SGHTA and FQGNSA. The V end was cut by 4 bases, the J end by 3 bases, with 12 bases between. The CDR3 is CASSSGAGEETQYF. CDR3 DNA: TGTGCCAGCAGCTCCGGGGCAGGGGAAGAGACCCAGTACTTC.

V gene TRBV6-1 combines with J gene TRBJ1-4, with 11 nucleotides matching TRBD1. CDR1 MNHNS and CDR2 SASEGT come from the germline V gene. V lost 3 bases to trimming and J lost 11 bases; unmatched junction nucleotides: 8. The CDR3 covers 15 residues. CDR3 sequence reads: CASSERGTGGGKLFF. The CDR3 bases are TGTGCCAGCAGTGAGCGTGGGACAGGGGGGGGGAAACTGTTTTTT.

CDR3 nucleotides: TGCGCCAGCAGTGAGAAGGTAGCGGGAGGGGGGACCTACAATGAGCAGTTCTTC. Encoded protein: CASSEKVAGGGTYNEQFF. The rearrangement uses TRBV10-2 and TRBJ2-1; 11 bases align to TRBD2. The germline V gene has CDR1 WSHSY and CDR2 SAAADI. The V segment lost 2 bases and the J segment 2 bases; nucleotides outside the gene matches: 8. The CDR3 has 18 residues.

The chain uses TRBV7-9 and TRBJ1-2, with D possibly being TRBD1 (6 bases). This CDR3 comprises 14 residues. V lost 8 bases and J lost 5, with 18 bases in between. Germline V gives CDR1 SEHNR, CDR2 FQNEAQ (reference sequence). CDR3: CASRPRGGLYGYTF. The CDR3, as DNA: TGTGCCAGCCGCCCGCGGGGGGGCTTATATGGCTACACCTTC.

The chain couples TRBV7-9 to TRBJ2-2; D might be TRBD1 (6 bases). The CDR3 sequence is 17 residues long. Trimming took 5 bases from V and 6 from J, leaving 22 bases between them. Per germline, CDR1 SEHNR and CDR2 FQNEAQ (reference sequence). The CDR3 spells CASSRILGPGVSGELFF. Written as DNA, the CDR3 is TGTGCCAGCAGCCGAATCTTGGGACCAGGGGTGTCCGGGGAGCTGTTTTTT.

The chain employs TRBV7-2 and TRBJ1-4, with a tentative D call TRBD1 (5 bases). Deletions cut 1 base from V and 2 bases from J, with 11 bases between. The CDR3 runs 16 residues. Germline V gene lookup returns CDR1 SGHTA and CDR2 FQGNSA. DNA for the CDR3: TGTGCCAGCAGCTTAGGGGGTGGGGGGACTAATGAAAAACTGTTTTTT. Its protein is CASSLGGGGTNEKLFF. Full variable domain (outside the CDR3, taken from reference TRBV7-2 and TRBJ1-4): GAGVSQSPSNKVTEKGKDVELRCDPISGHTALYWYRQSLGQGLEFLIYFQGNSAPDKSGLPSDRFSAERTGGSVSTLTIQRTQQEDSAVYLCASSLGGGGTNEKLFFGSGTQLSVL.

The V call is TRBV4-1, the J call TRBJ1-5; 8 bases are shared with TRBD1. The length of the CDR3 is 15 residues. J was trimmed by 1 base and V by 3 bases; bases with no gene match: 2. The germline gives CDR1 MGHRA, CDR2 YSYEKL. The CDR3 DNA reads TGCGCCAGCAGCCAGACAGGGGTCAGCAATCAGCCCCAGCATTTT. Translating gives CASSQTGVSNQPQHF.

V usage is TRBV19 and J usage is TRBJ2-7; 8 bases map to TRBD1. This CDR3 is 13 amino acids long. Germline values: CDR1 LNHDA, CDR2 SQIVND (reference sequence). The V and J ends lost 7 bases and 3 bases, in that order; junction bases with no gene match: 5. The CDR3 DNA is TGTGCCAGTACCGGGACAGGAGACTACGAGCAGTACTTC. Amino acid sequence: CASTGTGDYEQYF.

V is TRBV27 and J is TRBJ2-1, with 10 bases matching TRBD2. Germline CDR1 MNHEY, CDR2 SMNVEV (reference sequence). The CDR3 spans 16 residues. V shed 1 base, J shed 5 bases, and the junction held 5 bases outside the gene matches. The DNA of the CDR3 is TGTGCCAGCAGTTTATTGGGAGCGGGAGGGCACAATGAGCAGTTCTTC. It translates to CASSLLGAGGHNEQFF.

This clone occurred once. The chain recombines TRBV5-1 with TRBJ1-2; no clear D gene. The CDR3 covers 18 residues. V was pared by 2 bases and J by 3 bases, with 23 bases between. CDR1 and CDR2 from the germline V gene are SGHRS and YFSETQ. The CDR3 loop is CASSLGAGMGKRDYGYTF. The CDR3 DNA reads as TGCGCCAGCAGCTTAGGCGCGGGGATGGGGAAAAGGGACTATGGCTACACCTTC. The whole variable domain, remainder taken from reference TRBV5-1 and TRBJ1-2, is KAGVTQTPRYLIKTRGQQVTLSCSPISGHRSVSWYQQTPGQGLQFLFEYFSETQRNKGNFPGRFSGRQFSNSRSEMNVSTLELGDSALYLCASSLGAGMGKRDYGYTFGSGTRLTVV.

The rearrangement joins TRBV7-7 to TRBJ2-7; 13 positions match TRBD2. After removal of 4 bases from V and 3 bases from J, the junction contained 3 bases not matched to a gene. CDR3 size: 15 residues. Germline CDR1 SSHAT, CDR2 FNYEAQ (reference sequence). DNA for the CDR3: TGTGCCAGCAGCTCTGGACTAGCGGGAGACTACGAGCAGTACTTC. Its protein product is CASSSGLAGDYEQYF. The variable domain in full, completed from reference TRBV7-7 and TRBJ2-7, reads GAGVSQSPRYKVTKRGQDVTLRCDPISSHATLYWYQQALGQGPEFLTYFNYEAQPDKSGLPSDRFSAERPEGSISTLTIQRTEQRDSAMYRCASSSGLAGDYEQYFGPGTRLTVT.

This clone has just a few counts. The chain joins TRBV6-1 to TRBJ2-1; 9 bases are a match to TRBD2. The length of the CDR3 is 16 residues. The germline V gene has CDR1 MNHNS and CDR2 SASEGT. Trimming at V came to 2 bases and at J to 8 bases, leaving 10 bases not matched to a gene. CDR3 bases: TGTGCCAGCAGTGAACCGAGCGGGAGGAGGGGGGATGAGCAGTTCTTC. This codes for CASSEPSGRRGDEQFF.

The gene calls are TRBV7-2 and TRBJ2-5; 8 nucleotides line up with TRBD1. The CDR3 spans 15 residues. CDR1 is SGHTA, CDR2 FQGNSA, per germline. V lost 5 bases to trimming and J lost 2 bases; unmatched junction nucleotides: 7. The CDR3 is CASSRITGGQETQYF. Here the CDR3 DNA reads TGTGCCAGCAGCCGTATAACAGGGGGACAAGAGACCCAGTACTTC.

This sequence joins TRBV30 and TRBJ1-2; the D is unclear. Germline V CDR1 and CDR2: GTSNPN, SVGIG (reference sequence). V dropped 3 bases and J dropped 8 bases, with 16 bases sitting between them. CDR3 length equals 13 residues. This CDR3 reads CAWSSPGFRGYTF. The CDR3 DNA reads TGTGCCTGGAGCTCCCCCGGGTTCAGAGGCTACACCTTC. Based on the CDR3 plus reference TRBV30 and TRBJ1-2, the full variable domain is SQTIHQWPATLVQPVGSPLSLECTVEGTSNPNLYWYRQAAGRGLQLLFYSVGIGQISSEVPQNLSASRPQDRQFILSSKKLLLSDSGFYLCAWSSPGFRGYTFGSGTRLTVV.

The chain recombines TRBV10-2 with TRBJ2-3; D gene ambiguous. CDR3 length equals 14 residues. Germline CDR1 WSHSY, CDR2 SAAADI. V lost 7 bases to trimming and J lost 4 bases, with 15 bases between them. This chain's CDR3 is CASIPVGPPDTQYF. The CDR3 region has the DNA TGCGCCAGCATTCCGGTCGGTCCTCCAGATACGCAGTATTTT.

This chain joins TRBV28 and TRBJ2-5; TRBD1 might be the D (6 bases). The V gene's germline CDR1 is MDHEN and CDR2 SYDVKM. V shed 3 bases and J shed 0 bases, with 8 bases lying between them. The CDR3 extends over 14 amino acids. The CDR3 loop reads CASSFGQHQETQYF. For the CDR3, the DNA is TGTGCCAGCAGTTTCGGACAGCACCAAGAGACCCAGTACTTC.

The chain recombines TRBV9 with TRBJ2-3, with D perhaps TRBD1 (6 bases). Germline values: CDR1 SGDLS, CDR2 YYNGEE. Trimming stripped 4 bases from V and 3 bases from J, with 12 bases between. The CDR3 consists of 14 residues. The CDR3 bases are TGTGCCAGCAGCCCCTGGACAGAAACAGATACGCAGTATTTT. Translating it yields CASSPWTETDTQYF. The variable domain in full, completed from reference TRBV9 and TRBJ2-3, reads DSGVTQTPKHLITATGQRVTLRCSPRSGDLSVYWYQQSLDQGLQFLIQYYNGEERAKGNILERFSAQQFPDLHSELNLSSLELGDSALYFCASSPWTETDTQYFGPGTRLTVL.

J is TRBJ1-3 and V is TRBV6-1; a possible D gene is TRBD1 (5 bases). The CDR3 is made up of 15 amino acids. Germline V gives CDR1 MNHNS, CDR2 SASEGT. V was cut by 6 bases and J by 0 bases, with 12 bases left in between. The CDR3 spells CASREQANSGNTIYF. The CDR3 bases are TGTGCCAGCAGGGAACAGGCAAACTCTGGAAACACCATATATTTT.

The rearrangement joins TRBV27 to TRBJ2-1; 16 bases align to TRBD2. V shed 5 bases, J shed 5 bases, and the junction held 15 bases outside the gene matches. Germline V gives CDR1 MNHEY, CDR2 SMNVEV (reference sequence). This CDR3 contains 20 residues. CDR3 protein: CASSPGTSGRATRPNNEQFF. CDR3 DNA sequence: TGTGCCAGCAGTCCCGGGACTAGCGGGAGGGCCACCCGACCAAACAATGAGCAGTTCTTC.